Sequencing of this T cell receptor (beta chain) was carried out in a study of blood T cell repertoires in COVID-19 (TCRdb year 2020). Looking at the study overall: Samples covering the acute and convalescent phases of COVID-19 were provided by collaborators in the United States, Italy and Spain. The repertoires were released in a freely available public database meant as a resource for research on the immune response to SARS-CoV-2. Subjects who had been exposed to COVID-19, were actively infected with it, or had recovered from it provided the deeply sampled blood TCRbeta repertoires that made up the dataset. Where available, HLA class I and class II types were obtained from metadata supplied by the sample provider rather than from assay-based typing. Sample metadata almost always included a de-identified subject ID, COVID-19 status, age in years and sex. The prospective study material was composed of cDNA or gDNA derived from T cells, B-cell-depleted T cells, or PBMCs. The samples were drawn from two sources: the first 160 participants of the ongoing ImmuneRACE study, and 950 to 1,500 subjects contributed by 6 global collaborators.

TCRbeta CDR3 regions were amplified from genomic DNA by means of the immunoSEQ Assay, a bias-controlled multiplex PCR. The paper's data handling went like this. The number of nucleated cells in each sample was estimated by amplification of reference gene primers within the assay. Sequence reads were collapsed and filtered to measure the absolute abundance of every unique TCRbeta CDR3 rearrangement. For each sample, productive Simpson clonality was calculated by taking the square root of Simpson's diversity index across productive rearrangements. Here the immuneACCESS table is served through TCRdb, limited to in-frame sequences with V and J called. Missing clones are a known gap in these copies; in checked studies unresolved V genes cover under half, and the rest lacks a known reason. From that table come the V and J calls and clone size; the DNA was used to work out D and trimming. This sample is represented by 60,000 to 70,000 clones; around four fifths of them were singletons. Together, the top ten hold more than 40% of the sample.

This clone has just a few counts. No antigen is known for it. Base qualities are missing; no much larger clone stands one base away. Paper-wide results and their limitations: How much clinical and demographic metadata was included differed by source and by participant, and the metadata was provided uncurated.

Each collaborating institution followed its own protocols to collect whole blood in K2EDTA tubes. For TCRbeta analysis, collaborator samples were shipped as frozen whole blood, as isolated PBMCs, or as DNA extracted from either sample type. The origin of this receptor is a human donor in a cohort sampled during active COVID-19. Input material: peripheral blood.

CDR3 reads: CASSQRAGAGGVFF. Read as DNA, the sequence is TGTGCCAGCAGCCAAAGGGCGGGTGCGGGCGGGGTTTTCTTT. The V and J genes are TRBV3-1 (or the pseudogene TRBV3-2) and TRBJ1-1; a confident D gene designation cannot be given. The CDR3 contains 14 residues, cysteine and phenylalanine counted. Left in the record is the CDR3 DNA by itself, 42 bases read in frame from the first base. At the junction V is shortened by 2 bases and J by 13 bases, with 20 bases in between. The germline V gene (reference sequence) sets CDR1 to LGHDT and CDR2 to YNNKEL.